This T cell receptor beta chain appears in the sequencing data of a study of blood T cell repertoires in COVID-19. Across the whole study: Spain, Italy and the United States supplied samples that represented acute and convalescent COVID-19. The analysed material was cDNA or gDNA that came from T cells, B-cell-depleted T cells, or PBMCs.

As processed by the authors: Amplified reference gene primers provided the basis for estimating nucleated cell counts. Profiling relied on immunoSEQ multiplex PCR, and the TCRdb table lists in-frame clones only, not all of them. V and J calls and clone size follow that table, whereas D and trimming were derived from the DNA. This sample has 130,000 or so clones, with about 74% found just once. The material sequenced was peripheral blood. The TCR was taken from a man aged 45-60 years with acute or convalescent COVID-19.

CDR3: CASSESGRGHAFF. DNA for the CDR3: TGCGCCAGCAGTGAGTCCGGCAGGGGGCACGCTTTCTTT. This chain uses TRBV10-1 with TRBJ1-1; 8 bases agree with TRBD1. J lost 11 bases, V lost 0 bases, and 5 bases had no gene match. Germline V gene data show CDR1 as WNHNN and CDR2 as SYGVQD (reference sequence). There are 13 residues in the CDR3.